The clone carrying this T cell receptor (beta chain) was picked up a small number of times. What it binds is not known. Treatment described: oral pan-JAK inhibitor, 5-10 mg twice daily. Sorting of PBMCs yielded the CD4+ and CD8+ T cells. cDNA reverse transcribed from extracted RNA served as the sequencing template. The method was immunoSEQ multiplex PCR; TCRdb's version includes in-frame clones alone and lacks a portion of them. Of 150,000 to 200,000 clones listed, approximately 56% are singletons. The source of the sample is a study of CD8+ T cells in alopecia areata. Study results and caveats: In scalp, tofacitinib significantly decreased clonality and expanded CD8+ clones among the top 100. Scalp and blood samples kept many expanded lesional clones throughout tofacitinib.

CDR1 LNHDA and CDR2 SQIVND come from the germline V gene (reference sequence). The CDR3 is 14 amino acids. V was pared by 3 bases and J by 6 bases, with 12 bases between. The V gene is TRBV19, the J gene TRBJ1-5; D unresolved. The source was CD4+ T cells sorted from blood, collected at week 4, from a patient treated with tofacitinib. The sequence was collected from a human donor with alopecia areata. CDR3 in DNA: TGTGCCAGTAGTATCCAGGCGGGGAGTCAGCCCCAGCATTTT. Protein: CASSIQAGSQPQHF.